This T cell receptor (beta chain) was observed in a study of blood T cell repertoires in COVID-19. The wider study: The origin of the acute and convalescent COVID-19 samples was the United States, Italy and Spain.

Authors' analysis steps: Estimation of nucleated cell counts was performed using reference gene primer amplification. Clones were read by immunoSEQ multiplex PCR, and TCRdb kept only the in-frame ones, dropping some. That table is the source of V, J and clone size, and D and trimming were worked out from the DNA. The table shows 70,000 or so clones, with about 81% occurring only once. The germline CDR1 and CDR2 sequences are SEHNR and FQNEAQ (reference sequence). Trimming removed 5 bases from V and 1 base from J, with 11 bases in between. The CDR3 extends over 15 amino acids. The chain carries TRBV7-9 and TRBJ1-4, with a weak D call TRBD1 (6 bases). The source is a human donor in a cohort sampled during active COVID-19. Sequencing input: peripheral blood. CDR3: CASSDVQGTNEKLFF. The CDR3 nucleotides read TGTGCCAGCAGCGATGTACAGGGAACTAATGAAAAACTGTTTTTT.